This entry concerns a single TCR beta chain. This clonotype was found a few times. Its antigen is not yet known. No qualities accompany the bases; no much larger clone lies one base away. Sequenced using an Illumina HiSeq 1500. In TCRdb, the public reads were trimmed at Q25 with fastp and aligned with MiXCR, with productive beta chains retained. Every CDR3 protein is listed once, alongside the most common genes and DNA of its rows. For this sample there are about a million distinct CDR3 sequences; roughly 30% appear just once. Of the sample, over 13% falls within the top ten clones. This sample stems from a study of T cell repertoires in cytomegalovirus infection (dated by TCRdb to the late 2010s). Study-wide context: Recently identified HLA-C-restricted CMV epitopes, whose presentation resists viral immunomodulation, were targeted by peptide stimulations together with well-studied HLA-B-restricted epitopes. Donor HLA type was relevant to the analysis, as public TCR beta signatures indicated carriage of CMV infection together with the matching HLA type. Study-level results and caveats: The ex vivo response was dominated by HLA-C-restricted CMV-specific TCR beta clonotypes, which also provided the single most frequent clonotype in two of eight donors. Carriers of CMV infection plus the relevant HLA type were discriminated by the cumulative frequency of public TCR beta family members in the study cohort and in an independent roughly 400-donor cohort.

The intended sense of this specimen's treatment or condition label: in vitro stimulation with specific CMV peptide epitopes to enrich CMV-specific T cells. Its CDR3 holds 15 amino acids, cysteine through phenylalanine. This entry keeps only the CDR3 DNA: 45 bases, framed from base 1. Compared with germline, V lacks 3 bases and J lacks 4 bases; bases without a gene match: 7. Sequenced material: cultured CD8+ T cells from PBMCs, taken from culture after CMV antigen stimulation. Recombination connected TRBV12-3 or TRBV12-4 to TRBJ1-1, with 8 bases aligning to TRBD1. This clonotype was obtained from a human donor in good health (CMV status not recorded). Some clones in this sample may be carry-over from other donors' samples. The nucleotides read TGTGCCAGCAGTTTTGGGCAGGGGGCTCTCACTGAAGCTTTCTTT. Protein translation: CASSFGQGALTEAFF.